The present T cell receptor (beta chain) was sequenced within a study of T cell responses to AZD1222 COVID-19 vaccine. TCRdb's table, derived via immunoSEQ multiplex PCR, lists solely in-frame clones and lacks some. This sample carries 120,000 to 150,000 clones, more than 70% of them seen once, and the ten largest clones take around 5%. The CDR3 length is 15 residues. CDR1 is SNHLY, CDR2 FYNNEI, per germline. The V gene lost 7 bases and the J gene lost 2 bases, with 15 bases spanning the gap. The sequenced sample was peripheral blood, obtained 28 days after the second AZD1222 dose. The rearrangement uses TRBV2 and TRBJ2-1; D is perhaps TRBD1 (6 bases). This clonotype originated in an adult who received the AZD1222 COVID-19 vaccine. CDR3 nucleotide sequence: TGTGCCAGCACCAAAGGGGGAGTGGCCTACAATGAGCAGTTCTTC. It yields the protein CASTKGGVAYNEQFF.